Below, 3 T cell receptor beta chains from the same sample are listed, as sequenced in a study of regulatory T cells in long-lasting Graves disease. Arm-PCR of CDR3 regions and iRepertoire HTBI primers were used to build TCR beta libraries. TCRdb recomputed calls from the multiplex PCR reads with MiXCR, one row per CDR3 protein. In the table there are 540,000 or so distinct CDR3 sequences, about 13% of which are singletons. Time point defined: newly diagnosed GD, antithyroid drugs for less than 3 months. Construction of the TCR library relied on RNA isolated from PBMCs. The same data also contributed to another study, on T cells in Graves' hyperthyroidism and ophthalmopathy.

Material: peripheral blood mononuclear cells (PBMCs), obtained at new diagnosis, from a patient treated with antithyroid drugs. The receptors originated from a man aged 30-40 years with Graves disease.

This sequence joins TRBV10-1 and TRBJ2-1, with 10 bases fitting TRBD2. The V gene end was trimmed by 2 bases and the J gene end by 5 bases; junction bases not matched to a gene: 0. The CDR3 contains 14 residues. Germline CDR1 reads WNHNN; CDR2 reads SYGVQD (reference sequence). CDR3 nucleotide sequence: TGCGCCAGCAGTGAGGGACTAGCGGACAATGAGCAGTTCTTC. It yields the protein CASSEGLADNEQFF.

This clonotype was recorded at least ten times. The CDR3 DNA sequence: TGTGCCAGCAGCTCTCTGGGTAGCGGGAGGTACTTC. Protein: CASSSLGSGRYF. This chain links TRBV11-2 with TRBJ2-7; 9 bases agree with TRBD2. Per the germline V gene, CDR1 is SGHAT and CDR2 is FQNNGV. The CDR3 runs 12 residues. Trimming at V came to 4 bases and at J to 12 bases, leaving 7 bases not matched to a gene.

This clonotype was recorded at least ten times. This sequence joins TRBV12-3 or TRBV12-4 and TRBJ1-2; D remains unclear. The CDR3 is 13 residues long. Trimming left V 2 bases short and J 6 bases short, with 10 bases between. CDR3 in amino acids: CASSLTKGNGYTF. CDR3 sequence (DNA): TGTGCCAGCAGTTTAACAAAAGGGAATGGCTACACCTTC.